The TCR beta chain described here comes from a study of blood T cell repertoires in COVID-19. The CDR3 covers 15 residues. The trim removed 6 bases at V and 1 base at J, leaving 6 bases unmatched. CDR1 is SGHTA, CDR2 FQGNSA, per germline. This clone was seen once. The data were produced by immunoSEQ multiplex PCR, yet TCRdb's version contains in-frame clones alone and is incomplete. In the table there are about 310,000 clones, approximately 88% of which are singletons. Participant-reported clinical history was the basis for cohort assignment. This TCR derives from a man aged 60-69 years who had recovered from COVID-19. Sequencing was performed on PBMCs or T cells enriched from blood (not recorded which). V usage is TRBV7-2 and J usage is TRBJ2-7; 10 bases line up with TRBD2. CDR3 bases: TGTGCCAGCAGGACGGCTAGCGGGGGTTCCTACGAGCAGTACTTC. This gives the protein CASRTASGGSYEQYF.